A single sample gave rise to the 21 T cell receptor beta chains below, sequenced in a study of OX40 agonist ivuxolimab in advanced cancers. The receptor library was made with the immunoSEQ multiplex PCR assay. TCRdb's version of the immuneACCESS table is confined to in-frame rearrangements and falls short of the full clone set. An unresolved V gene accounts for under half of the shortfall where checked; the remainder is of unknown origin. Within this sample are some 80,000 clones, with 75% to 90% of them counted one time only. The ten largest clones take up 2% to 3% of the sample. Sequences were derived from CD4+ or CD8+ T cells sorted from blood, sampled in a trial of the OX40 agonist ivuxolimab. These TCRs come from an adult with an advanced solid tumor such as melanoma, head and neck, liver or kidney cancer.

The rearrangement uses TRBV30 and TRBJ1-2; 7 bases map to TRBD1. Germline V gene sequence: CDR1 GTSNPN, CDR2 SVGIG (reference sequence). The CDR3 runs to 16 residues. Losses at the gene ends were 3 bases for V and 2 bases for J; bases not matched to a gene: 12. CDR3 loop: CAWRRRAGTANYGYTF. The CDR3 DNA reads TGTGCCTGGAGAAGGAGAGCCGGGACAGCAAACTATGGCTACACCTTC. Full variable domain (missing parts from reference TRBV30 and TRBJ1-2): SQTIHQWPATLVQPVGSPLSLECTVEGTSNPNLYWYRQAAGRGLQLLFYSVGIGQISSEVPQNLSASRPQDRQFILSSKKLLLSDSGFYLCAWRRRAGTANYGYTFGSGTRLTVV.

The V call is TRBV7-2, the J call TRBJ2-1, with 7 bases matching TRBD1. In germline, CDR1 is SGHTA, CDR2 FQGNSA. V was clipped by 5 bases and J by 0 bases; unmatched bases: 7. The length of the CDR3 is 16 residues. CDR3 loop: CASSPVGTASYNEQFF. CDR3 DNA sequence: TGTGCCAGCAGCCCCGTGGGGACAGCCTCCTACAATGAGCAGTTCTTC.

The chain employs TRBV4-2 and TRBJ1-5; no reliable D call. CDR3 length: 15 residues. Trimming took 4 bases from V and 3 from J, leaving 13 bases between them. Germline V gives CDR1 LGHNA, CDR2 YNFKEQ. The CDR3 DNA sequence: TGTGCCAGCAGCCCCCTAAAGGGCTACAATCAGCCCCAGCATTTT. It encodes CASSPLKGYNQPQHF.

The CDR3 sequence: CASSLRRGGTGELFF. In DNA, the CDR3 is TGTGCCAGCAGCTTACGGAGGGGAGGGACCGGGGAGCTGTTTTTT. The J gene is TRBJ2-2, the V gene TRBV11-3; 7 nucleotides match TRBD2. Germline V gene sequence: CDR1 SGHNT, CDR2 YENEEA. The CDR3 is 15 amino acids. Trimming removed 2 bases from V and 5 bases from J; junction bases left unmatched: 5.

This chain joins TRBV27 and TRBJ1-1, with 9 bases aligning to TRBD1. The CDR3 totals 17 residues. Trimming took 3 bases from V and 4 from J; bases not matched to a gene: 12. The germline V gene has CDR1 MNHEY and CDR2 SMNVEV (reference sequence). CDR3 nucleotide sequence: TGTGCCAGCAGTTTCTCCGGGACAGGGTCTTGGGTCACTGAAGCTTTCTTT. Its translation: CASSFSGTGSWVTEAFF.

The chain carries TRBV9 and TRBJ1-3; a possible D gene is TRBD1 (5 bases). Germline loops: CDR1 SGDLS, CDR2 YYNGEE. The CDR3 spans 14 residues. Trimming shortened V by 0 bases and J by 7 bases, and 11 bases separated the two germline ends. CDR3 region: CASSVGPGWNTIYF. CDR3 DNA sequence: TGTGCCAGCAGCGTAGGCCCAGGGTGGAACACCATATATTTT.

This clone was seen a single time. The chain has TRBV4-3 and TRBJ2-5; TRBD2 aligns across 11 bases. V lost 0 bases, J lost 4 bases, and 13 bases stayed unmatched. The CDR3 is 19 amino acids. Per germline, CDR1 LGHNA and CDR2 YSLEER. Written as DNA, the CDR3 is TGCGCCAGCAGCCAAGATAGATCTTCGGGGCTAGCGGGGGGAGAGACCCAGTACTTC. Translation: CASSQDRSSGLAGGETQYF.

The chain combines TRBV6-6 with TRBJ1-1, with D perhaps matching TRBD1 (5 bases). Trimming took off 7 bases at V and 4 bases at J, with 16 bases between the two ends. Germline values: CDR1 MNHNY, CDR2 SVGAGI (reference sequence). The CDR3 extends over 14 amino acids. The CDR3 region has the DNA TGTGCCAGCAAACGGGGCAGGGTTGTCACTGAAGCTTTCTTT. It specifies CASKRGRVVTEAFF.

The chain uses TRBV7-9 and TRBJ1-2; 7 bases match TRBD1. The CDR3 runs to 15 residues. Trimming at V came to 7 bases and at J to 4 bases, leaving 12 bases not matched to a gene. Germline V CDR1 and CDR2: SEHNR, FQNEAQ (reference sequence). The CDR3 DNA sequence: TGTGCCAGCACCACGACGGGACAGCCCTTCTATGGCTACACCTTC. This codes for CASTTTGQPFYGYTF.

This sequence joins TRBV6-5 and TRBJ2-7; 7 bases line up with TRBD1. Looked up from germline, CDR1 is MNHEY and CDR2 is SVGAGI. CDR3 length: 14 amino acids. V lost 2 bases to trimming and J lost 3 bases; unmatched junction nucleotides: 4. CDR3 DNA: TGTGCCAGCAGTTACCAAGGACAGGACTACGAGCAGTACTTC. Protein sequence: CASSYQGQDYEQYF.

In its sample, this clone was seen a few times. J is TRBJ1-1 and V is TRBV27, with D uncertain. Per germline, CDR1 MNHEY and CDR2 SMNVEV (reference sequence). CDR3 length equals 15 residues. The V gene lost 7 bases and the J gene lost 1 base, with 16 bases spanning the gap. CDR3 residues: CASNSAYGKNTEAFF. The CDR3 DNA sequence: TGTGCCAGCAATTCTGCTTATGGGAAGAACACTGAAGCTTTCTTT.

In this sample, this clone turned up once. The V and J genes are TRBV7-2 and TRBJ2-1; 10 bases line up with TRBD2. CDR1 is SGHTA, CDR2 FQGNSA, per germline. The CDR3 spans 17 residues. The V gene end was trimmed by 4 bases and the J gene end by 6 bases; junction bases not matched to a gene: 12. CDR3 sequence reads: CASSYSLGVAGGNEQFF. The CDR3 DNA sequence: TGTGCCAGCAGCTACTCATTGGGGGTAGCGGGGGGCAATGAGCAGTTCTTC.

The CDR3 bases are TGCGCCAGCCGCAGATCGGGGACCTACGAGCAGTACTTC. This codes for CASRRSGTYEQYF. The gene calls are TRBV5-1 and TRBJ2-7, with D possibly being TRBD2 (5 bases). CDR3 length: 13 amino acids. V gave up 7 bases and J gave up 2 bases, with 13 bases separating them. The germline V gene encodes CDR1 SGHRS and CDR2 YFSETQ.

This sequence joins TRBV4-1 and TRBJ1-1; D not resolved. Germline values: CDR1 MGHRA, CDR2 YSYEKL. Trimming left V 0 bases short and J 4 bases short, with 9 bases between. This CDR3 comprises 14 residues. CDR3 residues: CASSQDYGVTEAFF. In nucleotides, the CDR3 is TGCGCCAGCAGCCAAGATTATGGTGTCACTGAAGCTTTCTTT.

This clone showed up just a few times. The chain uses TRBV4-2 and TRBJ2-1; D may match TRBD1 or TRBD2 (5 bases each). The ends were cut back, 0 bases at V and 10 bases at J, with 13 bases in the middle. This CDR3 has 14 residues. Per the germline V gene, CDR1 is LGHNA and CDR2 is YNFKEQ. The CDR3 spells CASSQERGEGEQFF. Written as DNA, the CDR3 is TGTGCCAGCAGCCAAGAAAGGGGAGAAGGCGAGCAGTTCTTC.

DNA for the CDR3: TGTGCCAGCAGCTTAAAGGACCCCTTGCATACGCAGTATTTT. Protein: CASSLKDPLHTQYF. The genes are TRBV7-3 and TRBJ2-3; no definite D call. Trimming stripped 1 base from V and 7 bases from J, with 12 bases between. Per germline, CDR1 SGHTA and CDR2 FQGTGA. This CDR3 has 14 residues. Variable domain in full (rest from reference TRBV7-3 and TRBJ2-3): GAGVSQTPSNKVTEKGKYVELRCDPISGHTALYWYRQSLGQGPEFLIYFQGTGAADDSGLPNDRFFAVRPEGSVSTLKIQRTERGDSAVYLCASSLKDPLHTQYFGPGTRLTVL.

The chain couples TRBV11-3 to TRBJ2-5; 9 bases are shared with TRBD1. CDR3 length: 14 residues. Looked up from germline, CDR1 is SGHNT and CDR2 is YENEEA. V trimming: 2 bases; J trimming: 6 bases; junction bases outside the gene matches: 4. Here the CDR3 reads CASSLLGTGQTQYF. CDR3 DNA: TGTGCCAGCAGCTTACTGGGGACAGGGCAGACCCAGTACTTC.

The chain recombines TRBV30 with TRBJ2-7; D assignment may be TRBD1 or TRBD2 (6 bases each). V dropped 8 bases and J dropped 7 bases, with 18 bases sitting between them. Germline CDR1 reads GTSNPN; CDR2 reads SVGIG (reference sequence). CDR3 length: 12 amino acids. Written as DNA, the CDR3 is TGTGCCCACTACAGGGACGGGGGTGAGCAGTACTTC. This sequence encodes CAHYRDGGEQYF.

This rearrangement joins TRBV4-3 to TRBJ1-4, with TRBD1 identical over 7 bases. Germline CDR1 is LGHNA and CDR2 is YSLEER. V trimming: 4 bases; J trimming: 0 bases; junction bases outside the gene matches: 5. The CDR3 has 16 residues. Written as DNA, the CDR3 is TGCGCCAGCAGCCGGTCAGGACAGGCAACTAATGAAAAACTGTTTTTT. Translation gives CASSRSGQATNEKLFF.

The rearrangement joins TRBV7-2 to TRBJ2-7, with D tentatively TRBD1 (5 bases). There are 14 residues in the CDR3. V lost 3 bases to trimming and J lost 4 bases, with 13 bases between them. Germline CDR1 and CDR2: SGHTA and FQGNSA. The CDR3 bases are TGTGCCAGCAGCTTTGACACAGGCAGGTACGAGCAGTACTTC. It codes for CASSFDTGRYEQYF.

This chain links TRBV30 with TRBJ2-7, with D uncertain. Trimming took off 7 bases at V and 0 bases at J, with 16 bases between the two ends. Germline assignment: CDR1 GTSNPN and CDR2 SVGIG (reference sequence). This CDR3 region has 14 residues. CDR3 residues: CAFERESSSYEQYF. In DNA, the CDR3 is TGTGCCTTCGAAAGGGAATCGAGCTCCTACGAGCAGTACTTC.